The 11 T cell receptor beta chains given below trace back to one sample, sequenced in a study of tumor-infiltrating lymphocytes in primary liver carcinoma. Constant-region priming of roughly 490 ng total RNA yielded TCR beta cDNA. Investigators got TCR beta libraries out of three nested multiplex PCR rounds, done with slightly modified ARM-PCR. Running 9 to 10 cycles apiece, the first two PCR rounds relied on TRBV1-TRBV30 forward primers together with a C-beta reverse primer. TCRdb analysed the multiplex PCR reads with MiXCR anew, one entry per CDR3 protein. The sample lists 80,000 to 100,000 distinct CDR3 sequences; just over 65% were seen once. Scientists recovered RNA and DNA together from roughly 21-30 mg of unsorted bulk tissue. Sequenced material: tumor-adjacent normal liver tissue. These receptors all stem from a man in his forties or fifties with primary liver carcinoma and hepatitis B virus infection.

Turning to this clonotype: Compared with germline, one end of the junction differs, possibly owing to a read error. The chain employs TRBV11-2 and TRBJ2-2; the match to TRBD2 covers 7 bases. The germline gives CDR1 SGHAT, CDR2 FQNNGV. The CDR3 loop spans 17 amino acids. CDR3 residues: CASSLTLGGRASGELFF. The CDR3 DNA reads TGTGCCAGCAGTTTGACCCTAGGAGGGAGGGCCTCCGGGGAGTTGTTTTTT.

This clonotype has only a few counts. This sequence joins TRBV2 and TRBJ2-3, with D unclear. The CDR3 is 12 residues long. Looked up from germline, CDR1 is SNHLY and CDR2 is FYNNEI. V was shortened by 2 bases and J by 9 bases, with 9 bases between the two germline ends. The CDR3 region has the DNA TGTGCCAGCAGTGAAAGTCTACCGACGCAGTATTTT. It encodes CASSESLPTQYF.

This clonotype was counted a single time. Germline is not matched at one junction end, which may reflect a read error. The chain carries TRBV29-1 and TRBJ2-2, with 7 bases aligning to TRBD1. CDR3 length equals 13 residues. The germline V gene encodes CDR1 SQVTM and CDR2 ANQGSEA. The CDR3 spells CSVVQGCPGELFF. In DNA form, the CDR3 reads TGCAGCGTTGTACAGGGGTGTCCCGGGGAGCTATTTTTT.

This clonotype was observed once. Germline and junction disagree at one end, which may indicate a read error. The V gene is TRBV12-3 or TRBV12-4, the J gene TRBJ1-5; TRBD1 matches at 7 bases. This CDR3 is built from 14 residues. CDR3 sequence: CASSLQGTDQPHHF. CDR3 DNA: TGTGCCAGTAGTCTACAGGGGACTGATCAGCCCCACCATTTT.

This clonotype has just one count. This may be a read error: a much more frequent sequence differs by one nucleotide. This chain joins TRBV20-1 and TRBJ2-7, with 10 nucleotides matching TRBD2. Germline V gene data show CDR1 as DFQATT and CDR2 as SNEGSKA (reference sequence). The trim removed 5 bases at V and 2 bases at J, leaving 18 bases unmatched. The CDR3 runs to 18 residues. The CDR3 here is CSAERVSGGPGWAYEQYF. CDR3 coding DNA: TGCAGTGCTGAACGGGTTAGCGGGGGGCCGGGTTGGGCCTACGAGCAGTACTTC.

As concerns this clonotype: Lacking the conserved final phenylalanine or tryptophan, this CDR3 likely reflects a read error. The DNA is omitted, as the CDR3 cannot be located on it reliably, and the CDR3 follows TCRdb's listing. The J gene is TRBJ2-3, the V gene TRBV5-4. Germline V gene lookup returns CDR1 SGHNT and CDR2 YYREEE (reference sequence). The CDR3 spans 16 residues, counting both ends. The CDR3 protein is CASSLARGTRTNTRYY.

This clonotype was found once. A much larger clone is a single base away; this may be a read error. This chain joins TRBV7-8 and TRBJ2-7; TRBD1 agrees at 8 bases. Germline assignment: CDR1 SGHVS and CDR2 FQNEAQ. The CDR3 is 16 residues long. This chain's CDR3 is CASSSEGDRFSYGQYF. CDR3 in DNA: TGTGCCAGCAGCTCCGAAGGGGACAGGTTCTCCTACGGGCAGTACTTC.

V usage is TRBV7-9 and J usage is TRBJ2-1; D possibly corresponds to TRBD2 (5 bases). Looked up from germline, CDR1 is SEHNR and CDR2 is FQNEAQ (reference sequence). V was shortened by 4 bases and J by 10 bases, with 14 bases between the two germline ends. The CDR3 contains 13 residues. DNA of the CDR3: TGTGCCAGCAGCTCCGGAGGTCGGTACGAGCAGTTCTTC. Residues: CASSSGGRYEQFF.

The chain joins TRBV29-1 to TRBJ2-5; 7 bases align to TRBD1. The J call could be wrong; TRBJ2-1 is a better fit for the DNA end. The CDR3 extends over 14 amino acids. Germline CDR1 and CDR2: SQVTM and ANQGSEA. The CDR3 nucleotides read TGCAGCGTTGGTGGGACAGCAATTCAGGAGACCCAGTTCTTC. It yields the protein CSVGGTAIQETQFF.

This clonotype appeared a few times. The chain links TRBV30 to TRBJ2-1; 7 positions agree with TRBD2. J gave up 5 bases and V 3 bases, and 13 bases lay outside the gene matches. CDR1 GTSNPN and CDR2 SVGIG come from the germline V gene (reference sequence). The CDR3 length is 16 residues. The DNA for the CDR3 is TGTGCCTGGAGCCCCACGACTAGCCCGAAGGACAATGAGCAGTTCTTC. It yields the protein CAWSPTTSPKDNEQFF.

A note on this clonotype: A read error is possible here, since a much larger clone lies one base away. This chain joins TRBV5-1 and TRBJ2-7; 8 bases align to TRBD2. Germline assignment: CDR1 SGHRS and CDR2 YFSETQ. Unmatched junction bases numbered 6, after V lost 7 bases and J lost 3 bases. CDR3 length equals 13 residues. This CDR3 reads CASREGGFYEQYF. The DNA for the CDR3 is TGCGCCAGCCGGGAGGGGGGCTTCTACGAGCAGTACTTC.